This T cell receptor (beta chain) came from a study of CD8 T cells in ankylosing spondylitis. Study conclusions and caveats: The study looked at matched synovial fluid samples from ankylosing spondylitis patients. Disease-linked clones were reported to be significantly enriched there.

TCRdb called the 5' RACE reads again in MiXCR, with one record for every CDR3 protein. The sample yields roughly 100,000 distinct CDR3 sequences, roughly 8.3% seen once. The CDR3 is 19 amino acids. Trimming took 2 bases from V and 0 from J; bases not matched to a gene: 11. CDR1 and CDR2 from the germline V gene are SGHRS and YFSETQ. This clonotype was recorded many times. Antigen: not known. This TCR was sampled from a male donor with ankylosing spondylitis or in good health (not recorded which). The material sequenced was blood, either unsorted or a sorted T cell fraction (not recorded which). The chain has TRBV5-1 and TRBJ2-6; 7 nucleotides align to TRBD1. The CDR3 nucleotides read TGCGCCAGCAGCTTCTTCCCGACAGGGCCTATCTCTGGGGCCAACGTCCTGACTTTC. Protein product: CASSFFPTGPISGANVLTF.